Following are 21 T cell receptor beta chains from one sample sequenced in a study of T cell responses to AZD1222 COVID-19 vaccine. Only in-frame clones appear in the TCRdb table, and some are missing; sequencing was by immunoSEQ multiplex PCR. The sample consists of 120,000 or so clones, approximately 90% of them appearing once. The specimen comprised peripheral blood, sampled on day 0 of AZD1222 vaccination. These receptors came from an adult in good health.

This chain uses TRBV27 with TRBJ1-5, with D perhaps TRBD1 (5 bases). V lost 6 bases and J lost 2, with 11 bases in between. The CDR3 is made up of 14 amino acids. Germline CDR1 and CDR2: MNHEY and SMNVEV (reference sequence). The CDR3 region is CASSRGGGNQPQHF. The DNA for the CDR3 is TGTGCCAGCAGCCGAGGAGGGGGCAATCAGCCCCAGCATTTT.

To note about this clone: The sample has other DNA sequences that encode this CDR3 too. The rearrangement joins TRBV18 to TRBJ2-7; D gene ambiguous. V dropped 3 bases and J dropped 0 bases, with 3 bases sitting between them. This CDR3 region has 12 residues. Germline CDR1 is KGHSH and CDR2 is LQKENI. This chain's CDR3 is CASSPSSYEQYF. As DNA, the CDR3 is TGTGCCAGCTCACCCAGCTCCTACGAGCAGTACTTC.

The gene calls are TRBV28 and TRBJ2-7, with 9 positions matching TRBD1. Germline V lookup: CDR1 MDHEN, CDR2 SYDVKM. The CDR3 totals 14 residues. V shed 6 bases, J shed 5 bases, and the junction held 8 bases outside the gene matches. The CDR3 sequence: CASRARDRVHEQYF. The CDR3 DNA reads as TGTGCCAGCAGGGCCCGGGACAGGGTCCACGAGCAGTACTTC.

This clone came up once. The genes are TRBV11-3 and TRBJ2-6; 8 bases agree with TRBD1. Looked up from germline, CDR1 is SGHNT and CDR2 is YENEEA. V shed 5 bases and J 4 bases; nucleotides not matched to a gene: 4. This CDR3 is 15 amino acids long. The CDR3 reads CASSPGGSGANVLTF. The CDR3 region has the DNA TGTGCCAGCAGCCCAGGGGGCTCAGGGGCCAACGTCCTGACTTTC.

V and J are TRBV14 and TRBJ2-7, with D tentatively TRBD1 (6 bases). Looked up from germline, CDR1 is SGHDN and CDR2 is FVKESK. This CDR3 has 13 amino acids. The ends were cut back, 4 bases at V and 6 bases at J, with 13 bases in the middle. CDR3 DNA: TGTGCCAGCAGCCCCCGGACAGTAAGCGAGCAGTACTTC. It translates to CASSPRTVSEQYF.

The chain recombines TRBV5-1 with TRBJ1-1; D remains unclear. In germline, CDR1 is SGHRS, CDR2 YFSETQ. CDR3 size: 15 residues. Deletions cut 0 bases from V and 0 bases from J, with 9 bases between. In DNA form, the CDR3 reads TGCGCCAGCAGCTTGGATGGCTCAATGAACACTGAAGCTTTCTTT. Protein: CASSLDGSMNTEAFF.

The chain combines TRBV28 with TRBJ1-2, with 7 bases fitting TRBD1. The ends lost 4 bases at V and 3 bases at J; junction bases unmatched: 14. This CDR3 is built from 17 residues. Germline loops: CDR1 MDHEN, CDR2 SYDVKM. In DNA form, the CDR3 reads TGTGCCAGCAGTTCTGCCGACGCGGGACAGATGGACTATGGCTACACCTTC. Protein: CASSSADAGQMDYGYTF.

The chain couples TRBV2 to TRBJ1-1, with D perhaps TRBD1 (6 bases). From germline, CDR1 is SNHLY and CDR2 FYNNEI. CDR3 length: 16 residues. V was pared by 6 bases and J by 5 bases, with 22 bases between. The CDR3 here is CASSSTRDTEHTEAFF. Here the CDR3 DNA reads TGTGCCAGCAGCTCTACCCGGGACACCGAACATACTGAAGCTTTCTTT. The full variable domain, in which reference TRBV2 and TRBJ1-1 provide the parts outside the CDR3, is EPEVTQTPSHQVTQMGQEVILRCVPISNHLYFYWYRQILGQKVEFLVSFYNNEISEKSEIFDDQFSVERPDGSNFTLKIRSTKLEDSAMYFCASSSTRDTEHTEAFFGQGTRLTVV.

With regard to this clone: Different DNA sequences within this sample yield the same CDR3. The chain joins TRBV28 to TRBJ1-5; D not certain. From germline, CDR1 is MDHEN and CDR2 SYDVKM. The V end was cut by 4 bases, the J end by 4 bases, with 5 bases between. The CDR3 covers 12 residues. CDR3 DNA: TGTGCCAGCAGTTCAGGAAATCAGCCCCAGCATTTT. Translated, it gives CASSSGNQPQHF.

The chain links TRBV4-3 to TRBJ2-1; 10 positions agree with TRBD2. The CDR3 is made up of 15 amino acids. The trim removed 0 bases at V and 6 bases at J, leaving 2 bases unmatched. From germline, CDR1 is LGHNA and CDR2 YSLEER. CDR3 loop: CASSQESGRANEQFF. CDR3 sequence (DNA): TGCGCCAGCAGCCAAGAGAGCGGGAGGGCCAATGAGCAGTTCTTC.

The sample holds a few counts of this clone. Other nucleotide sequences in the sample specify the same CDR3. The gene calls are TRBV7-9 and TRBJ1-2; D unresolved. CDR1 and CDR2 (germline): SEHNR, FQNEAQ (reference sequence). CDR3 length: 13 amino acids. V lost 2 bases to trimming and J lost 4 bases, with 8 bases between them. DNA for the CDR3: TGTGCCAGCAGCTTATCGGGATCCTATGGCTACACCTTC. It specifies CASSLSGSYGYTF.

V and J are TRBV7-8 and TRBJ2-5, with 10 bases identical to TRBD2. Germline values: CDR1 SGHVS, CDR2 FQNEAQ. The V and J ends lost 5 bases and 6 bases, in that order; junction bases with no gene match: 6. This CDR3 contains 14 residues. CDR3 in DNA: TGTGCCAGCAGCACGGGACTAGCGCAGAAGACCCAGTACTTC. Amino acids: CASSTGLAQKTQYF. The whole variable domain, filled in from reference TRBV7-8 and TRBJ2-5, reads GAGVSQSPRYKVAKRGQDVALRCDPISGHVSLFWYQQALGQGPEFLTYFQNEAQLDKSGLPSDRFFAERPEGSVSTLKIQRTQQEDSAVYLCASSTGLAQKTQYFGPGTRLLVL.

The chain employs TRBV28 and TRBJ1-3, with D unclear. The V gene lost 5 bases and the J gene lost 1 base, with 12 bases spanning the gap. Germline V lookup: CDR1 MDHEN, CDR2 SYDVKM. The CDR3 totals 15 residues. CDR3 nucleotides: TGTGCCAGCAGTCTATCGACCCTATCTGGAAACACCATATATTTT. It codes for CASSLSTLSGNTIYF. Full variable domain (rest looked up from reference TRBV28 and TRBJ1-3): DVKVTQSSRYLVKRTGEKVFLECVQDMDHENMFWYRQDPGLGLRLIYFSYDVKMKEKGDIPEGYSVSREKKERFSLILESASTNQTSMYLCASSLSTLSGNTIYFGEGSWLTVV.

The V and J genes are TRBV28 and TRBJ1-5, with TRBD1 identical over 8 bases. The CDR3 length is 17 residues. V lost 3 bases, J lost 1 base, and 8 bases stayed unmatched. Per germline, CDR1 MDHEN and CDR2 SYDVKM. CDR3: CASSFRLQGASNQPQHF. CDR3 DNA sequence: TGTGCCAGCAGTTTCAGACTCCAGGGGGCGAGCAATCAGCCCCAGCATTTT.

This clone has only one observation. The chain uses TRBV7-2 and TRBJ2-1, with 11 bases that match TRBD2. This CDR3 region has 15 residues. Germline V gene lookup returns CDR1 SGHTA and CDR2 FQGNSA. After removal of 5 bases from V and 7 bases from J, the junction contained 7 bases not matched to a gene. As DNA, the CDR3 is TGTGCCAGCAGCGTTAGCGGGAGGGCCACGAATGAGCAGTTCTTC. Its translation is CASSVSGRATNEQFF. Supplemented by reference TRBV7-2 and TRBJ2-1, the full variable domain reads GAGVSQSPSNKVTEKGKDVELRCDPISGHTALYWYRQSLGQGLEFLIYFQGNSAPDKSGLPSDRFSAERTGGSVSTLTIQRTQQEDSAVYLCASSVSGRATNEQFFGPGTRLTVL.

This sequence joins TRBV24-1 and TRBJ1-3, with D uncertain. Germline values: CDR1 KGHDR, CDR2 SFDVKD. The CDR3 is made up of 15 amino acids. V dropped 4 bases and J dropped 4 bases, with 13 bases sitting between them. The CDR3 sequence is CATSEGPVKGNTIYF. The CDR3 DNA reads TGTGCCACCAGTGAAGGACCGGTCAAGGGAAACACCATATATTTT.

The V and J genes are TRBV2 and TRBJ2-5, with D perhaps matching TRBD2 (6 bases). Trimming stripped 3 bases from V and 5 bases from J, with 13 bases between. The germline gives CDR1 SNHLY, CDR2 FYNNEI. This CDR3 is 14 amino acids long. The CDR3 nucleotides are TGTGCCAGCAGTGAGACCTCAGGAGGGGAGACCCAGTACTTC. This sequence encodes CASSETSGGETQYF.

V and J are TRBV19 and TRBJ2-1; TRBD2 matches 7 bases. The junction had 6 bases not matched to a gene; V was cut back by 7 bases and J by 0 bases. Germline V gives CDR1 LNHDA, CDR2 SQIVND (reference sequence). This CDR3 comprises 15 residues. DNA of the CDR3: TGTGCCAGTACGCACAGCGGGATCTCCTACAATGAGCAGTTCTTC. It translates to CASTHSGISYNEQFF.

This chain uses TRBV15 with TRBJ2-7; 10 bases match TRBD2. J gave up 3 bases and V 3 bases, and 5 bases lay outside the gene matches. The CDR3 has 15 amino acids. CDR1 is LNHNV, CDR2 YYDKDF, per germline (reference sequence). CDR3 in DNA: TGTGCCACCAGCAGCCTTAGACTAGCGGGCTACGAGCAGTACTTC. Residues: CATSSLRLAGYEQYF.

With regard to this clone: Additional DNA sequences in this sample encode the identical CDR3. The J gene is TRBJ2-7, the V gene TRBV28, with a possible D match to TRBD1 (5 bases). CDR1 is MDHEN, CDR2 SYDVKM, per germline. Trimming cost V 3 bases and J 0 bases, with 6 bases left between them. This CDR3 has 13 residues. CDR3 region: CASSFGASYEQYF. DNA of the CDR3: TGTGCCAGCAGTTTTGGGGCCTCCTACGAGCAGTACTTC. The full variable domain, its missing parts supplied by reference TRBV28 and TRBJ2-7, is DVKVTQSSRYLVKRTGEKVFLECVQDMDHENMFWYRQDPGLGLRLIYFSYDVKMKEKGDIPEGYSVSREKKERFSLILESASTNQTSMYLCASSFGASYEQYFGPGTRLTVT.

This rearrangement joins TRBV27 to TRBJ1-4; D possibly corresponds to TRBD1 (6 bases). The CDR3 consists of 13 residues. V was pared by 5 bases and J by 6 bases, with 10 bases between. Per germline, CDR1 MNHEY and CDR2 SMNVEV (reference sequence). Here the CDR3 DNA reads TGTGCCAGCAGTATCTCAGGGGATGAAAAACTGTTTTTT. Residues: CASSISGDEKLFF.